This T cell receptor (beta chain) is drawn from a study of blood T cell repertoires in COVID-19. Whole-study context: COVID-19 samples collected from the United States, Italy and Spain covered acute and convalescent phases. PBMCs, B-cell-depleted T cells, or T cells provided the cDNA or gDNA that made up the material.

The repertoire was sequenced with immunoSEQ multiplex PCR; TCRdb's copy has only in-frame clones and lacks some. The sample lists about 330,000 clones, 70% to 90% occurring once. In Cohort 3, a recovered donor had either two negative PCRs, clearance, or symptom resolution. Material for sequencing was PBMCs or T cells enriched from blood (not recorded which). This TCR came from a woman aged 18-35 years who had recovered from COVID-19.

The CDR3 loop is CASSYPTGVGDSPLHF. DNA for the CDR3: TGTGCCAGCAGTTACCCGACAGGGGTTGGCGATTCACCCCTCCACTTT. The genes are TRBV6-5 and TRBJ1-6, with TRBD1 matching over 8 bases. Per the germline V gene, CDR1 is MNHEY and CDR2 is SVGAGI. V dropped 2 bases and J dropped 8; count of bases not matched to a gene: 8. The CDR3 runs 16 residues.